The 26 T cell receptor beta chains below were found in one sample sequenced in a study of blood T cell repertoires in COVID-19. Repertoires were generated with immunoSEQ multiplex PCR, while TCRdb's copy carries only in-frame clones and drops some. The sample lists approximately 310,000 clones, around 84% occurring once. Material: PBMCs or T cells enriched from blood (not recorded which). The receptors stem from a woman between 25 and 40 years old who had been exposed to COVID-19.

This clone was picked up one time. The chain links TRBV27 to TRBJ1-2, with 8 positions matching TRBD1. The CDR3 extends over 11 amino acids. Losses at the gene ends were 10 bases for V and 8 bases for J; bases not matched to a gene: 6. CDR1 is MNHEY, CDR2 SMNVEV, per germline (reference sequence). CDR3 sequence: CATWGQDGYTF. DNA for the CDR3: TGTGCCACCTGGGGACAGGACGGCTACACCTTC.

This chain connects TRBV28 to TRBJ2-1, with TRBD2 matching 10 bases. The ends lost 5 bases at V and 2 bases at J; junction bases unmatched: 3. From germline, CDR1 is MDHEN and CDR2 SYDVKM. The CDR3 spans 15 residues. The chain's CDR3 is CASSLAGETYNEQFF. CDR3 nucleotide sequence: TGTGCCAGCAGTCTAGCGGGGGAAACCTACAATGAGCAGTTCTTC. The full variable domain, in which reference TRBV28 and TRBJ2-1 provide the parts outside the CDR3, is DVKVTQSSRYLVKRTGEKVFLECVQDMDHENMFWYRQDPGLGLRLIYFSYDVKMKEKGDIPEGYSVSREKKERFSLILESASTNQTSMYLCASSLAGETYNEQFFGPGTRLTVL.

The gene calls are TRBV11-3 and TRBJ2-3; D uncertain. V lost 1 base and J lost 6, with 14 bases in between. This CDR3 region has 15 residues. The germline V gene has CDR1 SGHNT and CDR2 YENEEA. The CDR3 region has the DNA TGTGCCAGCAGCTTAGTTTTCGGGTCATTGGATACGCAGTATTTT. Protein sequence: CASSLVFGSLDTQYF.

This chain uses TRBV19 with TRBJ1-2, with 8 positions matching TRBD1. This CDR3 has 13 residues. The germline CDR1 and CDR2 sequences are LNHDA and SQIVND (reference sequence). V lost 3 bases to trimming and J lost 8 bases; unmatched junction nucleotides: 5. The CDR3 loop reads CASSIQGAVGYTF. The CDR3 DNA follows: TGTGCCAGTAGTATCCAGGGGGCCGTCGGCTACACCTTC. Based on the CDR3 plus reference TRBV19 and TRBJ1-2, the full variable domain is DGGITQSPKYLFRKEGQNVTLSCEQNLNHDAMYWYRQDPGQGLRLIYYSQIVNDFQKGDIAEGYSVSREKKESFPLTVTSAQKNPTAFYLCASSIQGAVGYTFGSGTRLTVV.

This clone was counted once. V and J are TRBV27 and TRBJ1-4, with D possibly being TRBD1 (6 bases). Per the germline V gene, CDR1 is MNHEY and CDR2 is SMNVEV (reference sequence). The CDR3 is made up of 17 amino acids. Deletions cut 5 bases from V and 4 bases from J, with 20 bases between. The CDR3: CASSKVVIQGSNEKLFF. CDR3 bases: TGTGCCAGCAGTAAGGTTGTCATACAGGGAAGTAATGAAAAACTGTTTTTT. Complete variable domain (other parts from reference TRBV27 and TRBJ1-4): EAQVTQNPRYLITVTGKKLTVTCSQNMNHEYMSWYRQDPGLGLRQIYYSMNVEVTDKGDVPEGYKVSRKEKRNFPLILESPSPNQTSLYFCASSKVVIQGSNEKLFFGSGTQLSVL.

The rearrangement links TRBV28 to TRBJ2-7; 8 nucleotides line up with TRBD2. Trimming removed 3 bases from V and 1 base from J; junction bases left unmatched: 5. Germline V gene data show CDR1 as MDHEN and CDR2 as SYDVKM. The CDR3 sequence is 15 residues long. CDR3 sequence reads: CASSLPIAGSYEQYF. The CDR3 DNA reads TGTGCCAGCAGTTTGCCTATAGCGGGATCCTACGAGCAGTACTTC.

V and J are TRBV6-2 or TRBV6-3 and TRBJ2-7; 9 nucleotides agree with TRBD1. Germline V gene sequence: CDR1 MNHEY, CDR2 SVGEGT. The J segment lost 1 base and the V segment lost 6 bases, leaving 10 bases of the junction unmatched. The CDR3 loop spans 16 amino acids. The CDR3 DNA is TGTGCCAGCAGCGATGCGGGACAGGGTTCTTCCTACGAGCAGTACTTC. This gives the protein CASSDAGQGSSYEQYF.

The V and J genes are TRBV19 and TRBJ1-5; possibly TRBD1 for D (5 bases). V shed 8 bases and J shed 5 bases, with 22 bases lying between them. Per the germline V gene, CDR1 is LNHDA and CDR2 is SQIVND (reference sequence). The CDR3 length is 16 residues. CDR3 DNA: TGTGCCAGTCGGGCCTTGTGGGGCGGTACAGATCAGCCCCAGCATTTT. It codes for CASRALWGGTDQPQHF.

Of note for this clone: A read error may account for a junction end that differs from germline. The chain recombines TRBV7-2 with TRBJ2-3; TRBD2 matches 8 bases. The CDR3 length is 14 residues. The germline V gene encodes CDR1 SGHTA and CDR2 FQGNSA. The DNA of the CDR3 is TGTGCCAGCACAGCGGGGGATAACACAAATACGCAGTATTTT. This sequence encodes CASTAGDNTNTQYF.

In DNA form, the CDR3 reads TGCAGCGTTGATTTCGGCTATGGCTACACCTTC. Translated, it gives CSVDFGYGYTF. The rearrangement uses TRBV29-1 and TRBJ1-2; D unresolved. The V end lost 3 bases, the J end lost 4 bases, and 6 bases lay between the germline ends. CDR3 length: 11 amino acids. Germline CDR1 and CDR2: SQVTM and ANQGSEA.

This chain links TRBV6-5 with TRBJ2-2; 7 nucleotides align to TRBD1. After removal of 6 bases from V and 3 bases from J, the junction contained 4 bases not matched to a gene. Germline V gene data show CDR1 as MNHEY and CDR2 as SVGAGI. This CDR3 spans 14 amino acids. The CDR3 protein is CASRIDRDTGELFF. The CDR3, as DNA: TGTGCCAGCAGGATTGACAGGGACACCGGGGAGCTGTTTTTT.

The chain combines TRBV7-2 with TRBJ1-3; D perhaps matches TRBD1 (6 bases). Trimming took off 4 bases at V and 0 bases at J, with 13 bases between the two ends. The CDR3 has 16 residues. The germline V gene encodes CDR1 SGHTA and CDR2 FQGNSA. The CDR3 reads CASSSYRASSGNTIYF. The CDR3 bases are TGTGCCAGCAGCTCTTACAGGGCAAGCTCTGGAAACACCATATATTTT.

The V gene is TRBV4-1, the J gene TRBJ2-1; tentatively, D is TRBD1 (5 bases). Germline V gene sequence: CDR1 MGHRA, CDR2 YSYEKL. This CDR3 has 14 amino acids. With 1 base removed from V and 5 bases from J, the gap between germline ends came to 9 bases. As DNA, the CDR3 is TGCGCCAGCAGCCAAGTCAGGGTGCACAATGAGCAGTTCTTC. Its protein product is CASSQVRVHNEQFF.

The CDR3 sequence: CASSYSSIQPQHF. The CDR3 region has the DNA TGTGCCAGCAGTTACTCGTCTATACAGCCCCAGCATTTT. This chain connects TRBV6-5 to TRBJ1-5, with D hard to call. Looked up from germline, CDR1 is MNHEY and CDR2 is SVGAGI. Between the trimmed V and J ends, which lost 0 bases and 7 bases, there was a span of 7 bases. The CDR3 has 13 amino acids.

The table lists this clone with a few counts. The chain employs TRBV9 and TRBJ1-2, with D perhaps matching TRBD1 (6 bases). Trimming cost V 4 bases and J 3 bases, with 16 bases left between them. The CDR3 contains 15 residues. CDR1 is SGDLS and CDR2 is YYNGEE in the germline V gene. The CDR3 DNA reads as TGTGCCAGCAGCTCTAAGGCAGGGGTTGACTATGGCTACACCTTC. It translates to CASSSKAGVDYGYTF.

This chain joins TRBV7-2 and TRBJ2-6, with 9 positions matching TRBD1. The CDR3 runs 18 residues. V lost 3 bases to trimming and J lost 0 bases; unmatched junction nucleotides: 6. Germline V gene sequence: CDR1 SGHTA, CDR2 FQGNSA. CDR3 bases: TGTGCCAGCAGCTTTGCGGGACAGGGCTTCTCTGGGGCCAACGTCCTGACTTTC. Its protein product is CASSFAGQGFSGANVLTF.

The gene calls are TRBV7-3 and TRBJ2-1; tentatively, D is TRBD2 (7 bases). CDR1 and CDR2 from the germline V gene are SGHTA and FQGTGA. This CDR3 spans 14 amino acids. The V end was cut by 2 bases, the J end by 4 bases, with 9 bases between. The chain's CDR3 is CASSLAGAYNEQFF. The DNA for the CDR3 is TGTGCCAGCAGCTTAGCGGGGGCTTACAATGAGCAGTTCTTC.

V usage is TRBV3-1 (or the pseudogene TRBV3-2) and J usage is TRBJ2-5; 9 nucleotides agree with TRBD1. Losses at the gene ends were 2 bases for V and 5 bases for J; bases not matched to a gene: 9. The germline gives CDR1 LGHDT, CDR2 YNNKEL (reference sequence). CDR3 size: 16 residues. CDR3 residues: CASSQPTTGGRETQYF. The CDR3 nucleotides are TGTGCCAGCAGCCAACCTACAACAGGGGGCAGGGAGACCCAGTACTTC.

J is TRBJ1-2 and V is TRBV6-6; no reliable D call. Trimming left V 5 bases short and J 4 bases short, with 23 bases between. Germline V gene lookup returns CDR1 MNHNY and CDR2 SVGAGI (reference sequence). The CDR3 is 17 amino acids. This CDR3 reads CASSPRMRHNARYGYTF. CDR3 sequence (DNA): TGTGCCAGCAGTCCTCGTATGAGACACAACGCCCGCTATGGCTACACCTTC.

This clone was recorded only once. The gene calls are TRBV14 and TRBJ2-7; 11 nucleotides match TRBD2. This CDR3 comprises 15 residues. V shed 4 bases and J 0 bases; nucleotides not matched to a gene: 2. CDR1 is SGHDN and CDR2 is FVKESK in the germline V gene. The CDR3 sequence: CASSRGTSGSYEQYF. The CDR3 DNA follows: TGTGCCAGCAGCCGCGGGACTAGCGGCTCCTACGAGCAGTACTTC. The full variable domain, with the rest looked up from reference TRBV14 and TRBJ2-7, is EAGVTQFPSHSVIEKGQTVTLRCDPISGHDNLYWYRRVMGKEIKFLLHFVKESKQDESGMPNNRFLAERTGGTYSTLKVQPAELEDSGVYFCASSRGTSGSYEQYFGPGTRLTVT.

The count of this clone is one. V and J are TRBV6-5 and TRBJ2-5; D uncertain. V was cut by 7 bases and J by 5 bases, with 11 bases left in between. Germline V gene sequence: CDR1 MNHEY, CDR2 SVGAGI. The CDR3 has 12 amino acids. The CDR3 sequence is CASTPSLETQYF. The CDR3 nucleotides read TGTGCCAGCACCCCCAGTTTGGAGACCCAGTACTTC.

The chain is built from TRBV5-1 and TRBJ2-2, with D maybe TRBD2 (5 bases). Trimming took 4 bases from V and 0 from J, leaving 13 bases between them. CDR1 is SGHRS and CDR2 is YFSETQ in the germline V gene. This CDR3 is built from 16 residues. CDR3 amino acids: CASSNTRIANTGELFF. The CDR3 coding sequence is TGCGCCAGCAGCAATACTAGGATCGCGAACACCGGGGAGCTGTTTTTT.

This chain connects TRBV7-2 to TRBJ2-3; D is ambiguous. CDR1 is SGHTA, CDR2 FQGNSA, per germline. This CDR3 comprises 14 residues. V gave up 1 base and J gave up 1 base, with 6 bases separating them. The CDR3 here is CASSLESGTDTQYF. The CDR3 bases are TGTGCCAGCAGCTTAGAGTCGGGCACAGATACGCAGTATTTT.

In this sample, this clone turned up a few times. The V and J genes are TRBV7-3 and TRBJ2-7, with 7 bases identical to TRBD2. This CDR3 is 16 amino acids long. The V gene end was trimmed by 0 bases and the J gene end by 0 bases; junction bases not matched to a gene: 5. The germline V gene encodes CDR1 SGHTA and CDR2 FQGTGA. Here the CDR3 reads CASSLTGRGPSYEQYF. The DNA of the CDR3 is TGTGCCAGCAGCTTAACTGGGAGGGGACCCTCCTACGAGCAGTACTTC.

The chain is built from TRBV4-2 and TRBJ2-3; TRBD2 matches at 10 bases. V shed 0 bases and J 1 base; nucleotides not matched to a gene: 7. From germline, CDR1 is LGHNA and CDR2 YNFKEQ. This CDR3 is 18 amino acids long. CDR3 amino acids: CASSQEAQLAGRTDTQYF. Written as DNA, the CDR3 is TGTGCCAGCAGCCAAGAAGCTCAACTAGCGGGGCGCACAGATACGCAGTATTTT.

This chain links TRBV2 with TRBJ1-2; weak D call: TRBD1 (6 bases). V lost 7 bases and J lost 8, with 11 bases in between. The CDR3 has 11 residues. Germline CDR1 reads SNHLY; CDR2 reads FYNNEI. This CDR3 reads CASIGGRGYTF. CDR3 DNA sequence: TGTGCCAGCATAGGGGGAAGGGGCTACACCTTC.